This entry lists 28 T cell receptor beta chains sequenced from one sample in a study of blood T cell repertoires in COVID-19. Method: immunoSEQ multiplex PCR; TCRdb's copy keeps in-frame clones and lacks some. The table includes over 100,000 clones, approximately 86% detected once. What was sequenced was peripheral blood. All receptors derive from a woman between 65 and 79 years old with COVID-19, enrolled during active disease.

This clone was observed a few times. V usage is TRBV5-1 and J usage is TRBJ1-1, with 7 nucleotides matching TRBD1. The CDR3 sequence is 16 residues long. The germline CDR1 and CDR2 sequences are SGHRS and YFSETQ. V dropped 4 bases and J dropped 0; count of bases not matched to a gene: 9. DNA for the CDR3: TGCGCCAGCAGCAATAACAGGGGACCATTGAACACTGAAGCTTTCTTT. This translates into CASSNNRGPLNTEAFF.

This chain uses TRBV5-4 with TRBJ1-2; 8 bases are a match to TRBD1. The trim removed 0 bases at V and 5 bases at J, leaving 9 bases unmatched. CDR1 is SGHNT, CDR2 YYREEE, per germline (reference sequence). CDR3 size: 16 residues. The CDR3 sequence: CASSLGNGQGGYGYTF. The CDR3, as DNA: TGTGCCAGCAGCTTGGGGAACGGACAGGGCGGTTATGGCTACACCTTC.

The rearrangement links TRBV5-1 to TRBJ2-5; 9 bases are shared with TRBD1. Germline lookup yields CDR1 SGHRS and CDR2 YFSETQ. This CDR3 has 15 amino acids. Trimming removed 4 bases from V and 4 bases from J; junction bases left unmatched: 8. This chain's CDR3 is CASSPDRGRRETQYF. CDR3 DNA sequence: TGCGCCAGCAGCCCCGACAGGGGGAGGCGAGAGACCCAGTACTTC.

The CDR3 loop is CASRGSGQPQHF. CDR3 sequence (DNA): TGTGCCAGCAGAGGAAGCGGTCAGCCCCAGCATTTT. The chain recombines TRBV7-2 with TRBJ1-5; no clear D. This CDR3 is 12 amino acids long. Trimming pared 6 bases from V and 6 bases from J, leaving 9 bases between. Germline CDR1 reads SGHTA; CDR2 reads FQGNSA.

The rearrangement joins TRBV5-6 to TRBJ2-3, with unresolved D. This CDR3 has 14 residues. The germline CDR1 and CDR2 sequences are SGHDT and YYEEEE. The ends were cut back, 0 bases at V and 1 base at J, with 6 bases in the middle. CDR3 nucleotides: TGTGCCAGCAGCTTGGACAGTGGCACAGATACGCAGTATTTT. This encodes CASSLDSGTDTQYF.

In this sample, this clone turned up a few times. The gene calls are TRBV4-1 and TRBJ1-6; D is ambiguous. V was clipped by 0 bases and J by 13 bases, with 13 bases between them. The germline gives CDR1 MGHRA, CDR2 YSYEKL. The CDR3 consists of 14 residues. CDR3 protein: CASSQEGGRVPLHF. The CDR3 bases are TGCGCCAGCAGCCAAGAAGGAGGCCGGGTGCCCCTCCACTTT.

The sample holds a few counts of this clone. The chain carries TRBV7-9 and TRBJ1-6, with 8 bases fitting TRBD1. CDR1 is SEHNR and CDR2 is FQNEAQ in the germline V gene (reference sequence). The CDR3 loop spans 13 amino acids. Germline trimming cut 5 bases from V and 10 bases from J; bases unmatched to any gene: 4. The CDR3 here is CASSQTGVSPLHF. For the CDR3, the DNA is TGTGCCAGCAGCCAGACAGGGGTGTCACCCCTCCACTTT.

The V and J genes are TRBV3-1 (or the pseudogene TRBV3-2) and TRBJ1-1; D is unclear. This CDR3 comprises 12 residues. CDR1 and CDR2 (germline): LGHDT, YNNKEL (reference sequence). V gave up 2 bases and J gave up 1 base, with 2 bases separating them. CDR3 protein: CASSQRNTEAFF. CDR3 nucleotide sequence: TGTGCCAGCAGCCAACGGAACACTGAAGCTTTCTTT.

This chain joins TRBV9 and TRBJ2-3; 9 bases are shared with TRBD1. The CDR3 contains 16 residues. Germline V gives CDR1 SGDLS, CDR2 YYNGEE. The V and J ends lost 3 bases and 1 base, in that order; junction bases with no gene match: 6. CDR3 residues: CASSARTGDGTDTQYF. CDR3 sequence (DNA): TGTGCCAGCAGCGCCCGGACAGGGGACGGCACAGATACGCAGTATTTT.

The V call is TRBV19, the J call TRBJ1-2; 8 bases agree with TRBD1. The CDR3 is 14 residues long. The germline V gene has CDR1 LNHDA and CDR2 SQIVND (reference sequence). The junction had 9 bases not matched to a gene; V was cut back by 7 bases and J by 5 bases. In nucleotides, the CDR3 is TGTGCCAGTACCACGACAGGGGTGTTTTATGGCTACACCTTC. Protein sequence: CASTTTGVFYGYTF.

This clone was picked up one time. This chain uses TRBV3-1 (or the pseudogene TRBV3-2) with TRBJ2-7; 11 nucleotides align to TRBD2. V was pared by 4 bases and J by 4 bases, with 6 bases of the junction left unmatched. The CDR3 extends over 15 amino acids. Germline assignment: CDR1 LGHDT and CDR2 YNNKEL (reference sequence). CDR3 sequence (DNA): TGTGCCAGCAGCCGTAGCGGGGGGGCCGGTTACGAGCAGTACTTC. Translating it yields CASSRSGGAGYEQYF.

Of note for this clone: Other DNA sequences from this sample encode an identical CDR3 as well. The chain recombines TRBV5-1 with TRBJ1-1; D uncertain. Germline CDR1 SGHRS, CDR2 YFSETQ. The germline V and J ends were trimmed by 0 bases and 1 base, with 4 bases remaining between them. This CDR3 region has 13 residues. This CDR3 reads CASSLAGNTEAFF. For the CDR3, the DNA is TGCGCCAGCAGCTTGGCCGGGAACACTGAAGCTTTCTTT. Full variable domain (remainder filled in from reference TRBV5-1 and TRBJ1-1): KAGVTQTPRYLIKTRGQQVTLSCSPISGHRSVSWYQQTPGQGLQFLFEYFSETQRNKGNFPGRFSGRQFSNSRSEMNVSTLELGDSALYLCASSLAGNTEAFFGQGTRLTVV.

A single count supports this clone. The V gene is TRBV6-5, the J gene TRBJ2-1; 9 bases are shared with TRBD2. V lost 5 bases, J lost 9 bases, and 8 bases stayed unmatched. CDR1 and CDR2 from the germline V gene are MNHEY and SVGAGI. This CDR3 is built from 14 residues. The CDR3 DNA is TGTGCCAGCAGTCCCATGGCGGGGGGGCCTGAGCAGTTCTTC. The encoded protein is CASSPMAGGPEQFF.

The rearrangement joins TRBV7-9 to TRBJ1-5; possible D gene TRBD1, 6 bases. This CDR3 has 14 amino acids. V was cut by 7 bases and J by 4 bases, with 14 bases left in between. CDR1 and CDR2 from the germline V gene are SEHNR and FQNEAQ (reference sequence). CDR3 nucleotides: TGTGCCAGCATCCCTAGACAGGAGAATCAGCCCCAGCATTTT. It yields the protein CASIPRQENQPQHF.

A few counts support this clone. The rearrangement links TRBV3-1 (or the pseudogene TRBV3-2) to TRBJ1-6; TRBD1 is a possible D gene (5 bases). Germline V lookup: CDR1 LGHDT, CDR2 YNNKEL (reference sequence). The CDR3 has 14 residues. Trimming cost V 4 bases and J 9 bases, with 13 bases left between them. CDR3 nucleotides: TGTGCCAGCAGCCCTGGGCAGGGTGGTTCACCCCTCCACTTT. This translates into CASSPGQGGSPLHF.

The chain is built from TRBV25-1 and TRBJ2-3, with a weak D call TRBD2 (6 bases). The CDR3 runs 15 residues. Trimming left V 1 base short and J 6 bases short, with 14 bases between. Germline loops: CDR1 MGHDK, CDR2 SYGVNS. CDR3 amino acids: CASSELGREADTQYF. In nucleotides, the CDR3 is TGTGCCAGCAGTGAATTGGGCAGGGAGGCGGATACGCAGTATTTT.

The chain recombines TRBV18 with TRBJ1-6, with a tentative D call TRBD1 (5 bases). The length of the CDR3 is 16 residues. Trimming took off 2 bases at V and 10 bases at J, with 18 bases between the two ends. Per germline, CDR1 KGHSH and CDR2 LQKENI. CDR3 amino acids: CASSPTSRGSKSPLHF. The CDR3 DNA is TGTGCCAGCTCACCAACCTCACGGGGGAGTAAGTCACCCCTCCACTTT.

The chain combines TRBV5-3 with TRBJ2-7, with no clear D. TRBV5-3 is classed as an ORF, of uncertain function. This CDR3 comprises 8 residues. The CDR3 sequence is CARSQAVV. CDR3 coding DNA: TGTGCCAGAAGCCAGGCTGTGGTC.

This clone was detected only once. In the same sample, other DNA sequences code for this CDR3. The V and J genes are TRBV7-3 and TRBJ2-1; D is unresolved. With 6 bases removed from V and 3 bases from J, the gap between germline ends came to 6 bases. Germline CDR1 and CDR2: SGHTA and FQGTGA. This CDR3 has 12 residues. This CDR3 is CASSYNYNEQFF. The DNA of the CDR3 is TGTGCCAGCAGTTATAACTACAATGAGCAGTTCTTC.

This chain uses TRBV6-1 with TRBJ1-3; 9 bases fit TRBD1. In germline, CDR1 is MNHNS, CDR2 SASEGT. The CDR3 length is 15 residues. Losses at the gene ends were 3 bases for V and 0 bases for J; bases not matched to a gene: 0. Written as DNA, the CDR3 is TGTGCCAGCAGTGAGACAGGGGGCTCTGGAAACACCATATATTTT. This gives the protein CASSETGGSGNTIYF.

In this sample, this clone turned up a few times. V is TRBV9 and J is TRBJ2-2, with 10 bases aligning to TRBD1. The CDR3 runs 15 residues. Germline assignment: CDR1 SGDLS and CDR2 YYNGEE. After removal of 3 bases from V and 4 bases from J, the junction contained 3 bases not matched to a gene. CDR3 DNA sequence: TGTGCCAGCAGCGCCGGGACAGGGGCCACCGGGGAGCTGTTTTTT. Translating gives CASSAGTGATGELFF.

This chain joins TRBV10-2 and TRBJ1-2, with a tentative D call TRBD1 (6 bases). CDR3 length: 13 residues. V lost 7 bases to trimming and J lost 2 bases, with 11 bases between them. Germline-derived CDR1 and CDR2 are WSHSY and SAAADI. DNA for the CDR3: TGCGCCAGCACGGACAGACAAAACTATGGCTACACCTTC. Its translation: CASTDRQNYGYTF.

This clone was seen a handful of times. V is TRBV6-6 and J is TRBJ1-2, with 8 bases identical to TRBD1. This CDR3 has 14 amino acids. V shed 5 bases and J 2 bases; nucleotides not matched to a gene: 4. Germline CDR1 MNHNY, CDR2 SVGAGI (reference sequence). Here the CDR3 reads CASSPGTGNYGYTF. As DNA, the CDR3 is TGTGCCAGCAGTCCCGGGACAGGAAACTATGGCTACACCTTC.

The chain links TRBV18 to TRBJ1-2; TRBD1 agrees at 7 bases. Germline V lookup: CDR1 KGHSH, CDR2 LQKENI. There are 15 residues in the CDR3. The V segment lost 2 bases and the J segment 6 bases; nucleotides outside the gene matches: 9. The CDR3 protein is CASSPRGQTDNGYTF. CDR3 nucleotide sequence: TGTGCCAGCTCACCAAGGGGACAGACCGATAATGGCTACACCTTC.

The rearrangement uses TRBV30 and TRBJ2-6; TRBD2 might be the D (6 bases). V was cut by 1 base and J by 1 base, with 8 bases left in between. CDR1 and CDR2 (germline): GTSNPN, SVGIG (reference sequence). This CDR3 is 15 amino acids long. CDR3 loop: CAWSAGRSGANVLTF. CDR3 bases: TGTGCCTGGAGTGCCGGGAGATCTGGGGCCAACGTCCTGACTTTC. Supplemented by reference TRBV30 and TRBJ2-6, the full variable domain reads SQTIHQWPATLVQPVGSPLSLECTVEGTSNPNLYWYRQAAGRGLQLLFYSVGIGQISSEVPQNLSASRPQDRQFILSSKKLLLSDSGFYLCAWSAGRSGANVLTFGAGSRLTVL.

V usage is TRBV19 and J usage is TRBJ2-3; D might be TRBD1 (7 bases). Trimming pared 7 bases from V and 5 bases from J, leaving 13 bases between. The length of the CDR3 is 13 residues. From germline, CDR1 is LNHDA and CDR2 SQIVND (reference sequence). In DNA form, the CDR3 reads TGTGCCAGTATCCCAGGGGGGAGAGATACGCAGTATTTT. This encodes CASIPGGRDTQYF.

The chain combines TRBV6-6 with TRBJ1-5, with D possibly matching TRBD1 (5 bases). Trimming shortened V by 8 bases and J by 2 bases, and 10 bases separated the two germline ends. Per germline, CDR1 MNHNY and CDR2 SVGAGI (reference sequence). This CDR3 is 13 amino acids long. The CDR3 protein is CASERGGNQPQHF. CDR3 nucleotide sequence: TGTGCCAGCGAGCGGGGCGGCAATCAGCCCCAGCATTTT.

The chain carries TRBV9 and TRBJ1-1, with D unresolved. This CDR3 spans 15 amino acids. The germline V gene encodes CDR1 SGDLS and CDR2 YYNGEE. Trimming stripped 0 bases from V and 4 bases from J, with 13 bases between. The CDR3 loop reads CASSVEYRPGTEAFF. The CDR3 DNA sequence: TGTGCCAGCAGCGTAGAGTACCGACCGGGCACTGAAGCTTTCTTT.